The clone carrying this T cell receptor (beta chain) was observed at least ten times. Its antigen is currently unknown. Trimming shortened V by 6 bases and J by 10 bases, and 18 bases separated the two germline ends. The CDR3 is made up of 13 amino acids. MiXCR, applied by TCRdb to the reads, yields one record per CDR3 protein. Here the sample spans 250,000 to 300,000 distinct CDR3 sequences, roughly 24% being singletons. This sample is drawn from a study of T cell repertoires in cytomegalovirus infection. Study conclusions and caveats: The ex vivo response showed dominance by HLA-C-restricted CMV-specific TCR beta clonotypes.

V gene TRBV12-3 or TRBV12-4 combines with J gene TRBJ1-2; no firm D call. The TCR comes from a human donor in good health (CMV status not recorded). Some clones in this sample may be carry-over from other donors' samples. The sequencing input was PBMCs. The CDR3 protein is CASSRRARLDYTF. The CDR3, as DNA: TGTGCCAGCAGCCGGCGCGCCAGGCTGGACTACACCTTC.